This entry features one TCR beta chain sequence. V was clipped by 6 bases and J by 0 bases, with 12 bases between them. Germline CDR1 and CDR2: SNHLY and FYNNEI. The CDR3 contains 15 residues. This sample is part of a study of cytomegalovirus exposure and HLA in healthy donors. It was with 60 Vbeta and 13 Jbeta primers that the PCR ran. Clones were read by immunoSEQ multiplex PCR, and TCRdb kept only the in-frame ones, dropping some. This table has some 120,000 clones, about 81% appearing once. Sequenced material: PBMCs. This TCR was sampled from a woman in her 30s in good health and CMV-seronegative. This sequence joins TRBV2 and TRBJ1-5; D possibly corresponds to TRBD1 (6 bases). The CDR3 reads CASRPNRDSNQPQHF. Written as DNA, the CDR3 is TGTGCCAGCAGACCCAACAGGGATAGCAATCAGCCCCAGCATTTT. Supplemented by reference TRBV2 and TRBJ1-5, the full variable domain reads EPEVTQTPSHQVTQMGQEVILRCVPISNHLYFYWYRQILGQKVEFLVSFYNNEISEKSEIFDDQFSVERPDGSNFTLKIRSTKLEDSAMYFCASRPNRDSNQPQHFGDGTRLSIL.